These 29 T cell receptor beta chains share one sample of origin, sequenced in a study of immune heterogeneity within non-small cell lung tumors. Template was bulk tumor genomic DNA, roughly 600 ng per sample. Biopsies, several per primary tumor and spaced far apart, were collected during surgery. The patients were newly diagnosed with non-small cell lung cancer, had not been treated, and had curative surgery. It was a multiplex PCR that amplified TCR beta CDR3, with 32 V and 13 J primers. TCRdb itself ran the multiplex PCR reads through MiXCR, one entry per CDR3 protein. The sample consists of almost 3,000 distinct CDR3 sequences, approximately 25% of them appearing once. Sequenced sample: lung tumor tissue. The receptors stem from a female donor with non-small cell lung cancer.

This clonotype was observed a handful of times. The chain uses TRBV2 and TRBJ1-4, with D maybe TRBD1 (6 bases). CDR3 length: 18 amino acids. Germline V gene lookup returns CDR1 SNHLY and CDR2 FYNNEI. With 2 bases removed from V and 7 bases from J, the gap between germline ends came to 23 bases. This chain's CDR3 is CASSEIAGERSASEKLFF. The CDR3 region has the DNA TGTGCCAGCAGTGAAATAGCAGGGGAGAGGAGCGCCTCTGAAAAACTGTTTTTT.

This clonotype qualifies as medium-sized. This chain links TRBV12-5 with TRBJ2-1, with 7 bases aligning to TRBD1. V trimming: 6 bases; J trimming: 6 bases; junction bases outside the gene matches: 11. The length of the CDR3 is 15 residues. The germline CDR1 and CDR2 sequences are LGHNT and FRNRAP. The CDR3 bases are TGTGCTAGTGGCTTGTCAGGGGGTATGGCCAATGAGCAGTTCTTC. As protein: CASGLSGGMANEQFF.

This clonotype has a handful of counts. This chain links TRBV28 with TRBJ1-2; D unresolved. The germline V gene encodes CDR1 MDHEN and CDR2 SYDVKM. This CDR3 spans 16 amino acids. Trimming took off 2 bases at V and 8 bases at J, with 21 bases between the two ends. The CDR3 sequence is CASSLAHSAGWSGYTF. CDR3 DNA: TGTGCCAGCAGTTTAGCCCACTCCGCGGGGTGGAGCGGCTACACCTTC.

The chain has TRBV20-1 and TRBJ1-5, with TRBD1 matching 9 bases. Germline-derived CDR1 and CDR2 are DFQATT and SNEGSKA (reference sequence). CDR3 length: 15 residues. The V gene end was trimmed by 0 bases and the J gene end by 7 bases; junction bases not matched to a gene: 7. In nucleotides, the CDR3 is TGCAGTGCTAGAGAGATCACAGGGGGCGGGCAGCCCCAGCATTTT. Amino acid sequence: CSAREITGGGQPQHF.

A note on this clonotype: A read error is possible here, since a much larger clone lies one base away. This sequence joins TRBV18 and TRBJ1-4; 8 positions agree with TRBD1. With 5 bases clipped from V and 9 bases from J, the junction kept 11 bases outside the gene matches. Per germline, CDR1 KGHSH and CDR2 LQKENI. The CDR3 contains 15 residues. Written as DNA, the CDR3 is TGTGCCAGCTCATCAGCGGGGACAGGCATGCAAAAACTGTTTTTT. Residues: CASSSAGTGMQKLFF.

The CDR3, as DNA: TGTGCCATCACACGCAGGTGGGAATACGAGCAGTACTTC. It yields the protein CAITRRWEYEQYF. J is TRBJ2-7 and V is TRBV6-1; D is unresolved. Germline-derived CDR1 and CDR2 are MNHNS and SASEGT. Deletions cut 10 bases from V and 4 bases from J, with 17 bases between. This CDR3 has 13 residues.

On this clonotype itself: An end of the junction differs from the germline gene, which may be a read error. The J gene is TRBJ1-6, the V gene TRBV2, with 12 bases that match TRBD1. The CDR3 is 17 amino acids. CDR1 is SNHLY and CDR2 is FYNNEI in the germline V gene. The CDR3 loop reads CANSEGTGGAYNSPLHF. CDR3 nucleotide sequence: TGTGCCAACAGTGAGGGGACAGGGGGCGCGTATAATTCACCCCTCCACTTT.

Remarks on this clonotype: This may be a read error, as it is one base from a much larger clone. This chain connects TRBV6-1 to TRBJ2-7; D ambiguous. In germline, CDR1 is MNHNS, CDR2 SASEGT. CDR3 length equals 13 residues. The CDR3 loop reads CDSSDLHFDEQYF. In nucleotides, the CDR3 is TGTGACAGCAGTGATCTCCATTTCGACGAGCAGTACTTC.

A note on this clonotype: This clone may be a read error of a much larger clone one base away. The V and J genes are TRBV6-4 and TRBJ1-2; tentative D call: TRBD1 (5 bases). The germline gives CDR1 MRHNA, CDR2 SNTAGT. There are 15 residues in the CDR3. DNA of the CDR3: TGTGCCAGCAGTGAAGATTGGCAGGGAAACTATGGCCACACCTTC. It codes for CASSEDWQGNYGHTF.

This clonotype showed up just a few times. The chain employs TRBV2 and TRBJ2-5; 11 bases match TRBD1. The germline V gene has CDR1 SNHLY and CDR2 FYNNEI. This CDR3 region has 14 residues. The ends lost 4 bases at V and 5 bases at J; junction bases unmatched: 3. The CDR3 loop is CASSGTGGRETQYF. The CDR3, as DNA: TGTGCCAGCAGTGGGACAGGGGGCAGGGAGACCCAGTACTTC.

In this sample, this clonotype turned up a few times. The genes are TRBV6-1 and TRBJ1-4; tentative D call: TRBD1 (6 bases). CDR1 is MNHNS, CDR2 SASEGT, per germline. This CDR3 is 14 amino acids long. Trimming removed 6 bases at V and 6 bases at J, with 14 bases between. The CDR3 region is CASRQGGGDEKLFF. CDR3 nucleotides: TGTGCCAGCAGACAGGGTGGGGGAGATGAAAAACTGTTTTTT.

This clonotype came up a few times. The chain recombines TRBV20-1 with TRBJ2-7, with TRBD1 as a possible D gene (6 bases). The CDR3 extends over 14 amino acids. V was pared by 7 bases and J by 4 bases, with 20 bases between. CDR1 is DFQATT and CDR2 is SNEGSKA in the germline V gene (reference sequence). The CDR3 sequence is CSVTPNREPYEQYF. As DNA, the CDR3 is TGCAGTGTCACACCCAACAGGGAGCCTTACGAGCAGTACTTC.

This clonotype appeared once. A much larger clonotype is one base distant, so this may be a read error. This chain uses TRBV27 with TRBJ1-6; D not certain. From germline, CDR1 is MNHEY and CDR2 SMNVEV (reference sequence). Trimming pared 3 bases from V and 14 bases from J, leaving 17 bases between. This CDR3 has 14 residues. CDR3 in DNA: TGTGCCAGCAGTTTCGCACAGTCCACTGGGGCCCTCCACTTT. Translation: CASSFAQSTGALHF.

By share, this clonotype counts as large. This rearrangement joins TRBV30 to TRBJ2-1; TRBD2 aligns across 10 bases. This CDR3 has 15 amino acids. With V trimmed by 8 bases and J by 3 bases, 10 bases remained unmatched. Germline V CDR1 and CDR2: GTSNPN, SVGIG (reference sequence). CDR3 DNA: TGTGCCCAGGGGCTAGCGGGAGTGGGCTACAATGAGCAGTTCTTC. It specifies CAQGLAGVGYNEQFF.

The chain has TRBV6-1 and TRBJ2-2; TRBD2 matches at 10 bases. CDR1 is MNHNS, CDR2 SASEGT, per germline. Trimming at V came to 6 bases and at J to 3 bases, leaving 13 bases not matched to a gene. This CDR3 region has 18 residues. The CDR3 sequence is CASRPGLAGVLDTGELFF. The CDR3 region has the DNA TGTGCCAGCAGGCCGGGGCTAGCGGGAGTTCTGGACACCGGGGAGCTGTTTTTT.

This clonotype is medium-sized by share. The chain uses TRBV18 and TRBJ2-7, with 8 positions matching TRBD1. The germline V gene encodes CDR1 KGHSH and CDR2 LQKENI. J gave up 5 bases and V 6 bases, and 6 bases lay outside the gene matches. The CDR3 loop spans 13 amino acids. CDR3 protein: CASSSDRGNEQYF. CDR3 in DNA: TGTGCCAGCTCCTCAGACAGGGGCAACGAGCAGTACTTC. Looking up the rest from reference TRBV18 and TRBJ2-7 gives the full variable domain: NAGVMQNPRHLVRRRGQEARLRCSPMKGHSHVYWYRQLPEEGLKFMVYLQKENIIDESGMPKERFSAEFPKEGPSILRIQQVVRGDSAAYFCASSSDRGNEQYFGPGTRLTVT.

This clonotype was seen a handful of times. CDR3 protein: CASSLTGDSYNEQFF. In nucleotides, the CDR3 is TGTGCCAGCAGCTTAACGGGAGACTCCTACAATGAGCAGTTCTTC. The V and J genes are TRBV7-3 and TRBJ2-1; D perhaps matches TRBD2 (5 bases). CDR3 length: 15 amino acids. Trimming removed 0 bases from V and 0 bases from J, with 6 bases in between. The germline CDR1 and CDR2 sequences are SGHTA and FQGTGA.

By sample fraction, this clonotype is medium-sized. The V gene is TRBV2, the J gene TRBJ1-6; D possibly corresponds to TRBD1 (5 bases). Trimming cost V 6 bases and J 10 bases, with 13 bases left between them. The CDR3 has 13 residues. The germline V gene encodes CDR1 SNHLY and CDR2 FYNNEI. The CDR3 spells CASRDGAPSPLHF. Here the CDR3 DNA reads TGTGCCAGCAGGGACGGGGCACCCTCACCCCTCCACTTT.

In this sample, this clonotype turned up once. This rearrangement joins TRBV29-1 to TRBJ2-7, with D unresolved. Trimming removed 5 bases from V and 1 base from J, with 15 bases in between. CDR3 length: 14 residues. CDR1 is SQVTM and CDR2 is ANQGSEA in the germline V gene. The CDR3: CSVIVLPPSYEQYF. As DNA, the CDR3 is TGCAGCGTTATAGTCCTACCGCCATCCTACGAGCAGTACTTC.

The chain employs TRBV10-3 and TRBJ2-1, with 10 bases aligning to TRBD1. Looked up from germline, CDR1 is ENHRY and CDR2 is SYGVKD. V shed 0 bases, J shed 6 bases, and the junction held 11 bases outside the gene matches. CDR3 length: 18 amino acids. The CDR3 nucleotides are TGTGCCATCAGTGAGTCGACGGGACAGGGGAGGATCGGCAATGAGCAGTTCTTC. It is translated as CAISESTGQGRIGNEQFF.

This clonotype qualifies as medium-sized (0.01 to 0.1%). J is TRBJ2-3 and V is TRBV28; TRBD2 might be the D (6 bases). Germline V CDR1 and CDR2: MDHEN, SYDVKM. The CDR3 has 16 residues. V shed 3 bases and J shed 3 bases, with 16 bases lying between them. CDR3 in DNA: TGTGCCAGCAGTTTTTCCTCCGGGAGCGGGACAGATACGCAGTATTTT. Protein product: CASSFSSGSGTDTQYF.

This chain links TRBV7-9 with TRBJ2-7; D is ambiguous. From germline, CDR1 is SEHNR and CDR2 FQNEAQ (reference sequence). V dropped 1 base and J dropped 5 bases, with 6 bases sitting between them. The CDR3 covers 12 residues. CDR3 nucleotide sequence: TGTGCCAGCAGCTTAGGGAAGAACGAGCAGTACTTC. Amino acids: CASSLGKNEQYF.

This clonotype was counted only a few times. This chain links TRBV28 with TRBJ1-2, with D perhaps matching TRBD1 (5 bases). Germline values: CDR1 MDHEN, CDR2 SYDVKM. The CDR3 is 11 amino acids. Trimming took 10 bases from V and 4 from J, leaving 10 bases between them. The CDR3 region has the DNA TGTGCCACCTGGGGGATCTATGGCTACACCTTC. Translating it yields CATWGIYGYTF.

This sequence joins TRBV11-2 and TRBJ2-1; a weak D match, TRBD2 (6 bases). There are 13 residues in the CDR3. Germline CDR1 and CDR2: SGHAT and FQNNGV. Trimming removed 3 bases at V and 6 bases at J, with 9 bases between. The CDR3 spells CASSFPAGNEQFF. Written as DNA, the CDR3 is TGTGCCAGCAGCTTCCCAGCGGGCAATGAGCAGTTCTTC.

This clonotype appeared a few times. The rearrangement joins TRBV2 to TRBJ1-1; D not certain. There are 13 residues in the CDR3. Germline assignment: CDR1 SNHLY and CDR2 FYNNEI. Trimming stripped 2 bases from V and 7 bases from J, with 11 bases between. This CDR3 reads CASSERTRNEAFF. DNA for the CDR3: TGTGCCAGCAGTGAACGGACGCGCAATGAAGCTTTCTTT.

This clonotype was seen a few times. V gene TRBV29-1 combines with J gene TRBJ2-1; D unclear. Germline V CDR1 and CDR2: SQVTM, ANQGSEA. V lost 5 bases, J lost 6 bases, and 11 bases lay in between. The CDR3 runs to 12 residues. The CDR3 region is CSVPDFRNEQFF. The CDR3 DNA is TGCAGCGTTCCCGACTTTCGCAATGAGCAGTTCTTC.

CDR3 in amino acids: CASSYFGQDYEQYF. The DNA for the CDR3 is TGTGCCAGCAGTTACTTCGGACAGGACTACGAGCAGTACTTC. The V call is TRBV6-2 or TRBV6-3, the J call TRBJ2-7; 7 bases agree with TRBD1. Germline V lookup: CDR1 MNHEY, CDR2 SVGEGT. J was trimmed by 3 bases and V by 1 base; bases with no gene match: 3. CDR3 size: 14 residues.

This clonotype is judged medium-sized. The chain has TRBV12-3 or TRBV12-4 and TRBJ2-3; perhaps D is TRBD1 or TRBD2 (5 bases each). V lost 5 bases and J lost 5, with 14 bases in between. This CDR3 region has 14 residues. DNA for the CDR3: TGTGCCAGCAGTCCCGGACGGGACGTAGATACGCAGTATTTT. Its translation: CASSPGRDVDTQYF.

The rearrangement uses TRBV10-3 and TRBJ1-3; the D is unclear. Per germline, CDR1 ENHRY and CDR2 SYGVKD. The CDR3 extends over 13 amino acids. V lost 2 bases to trimming and J lost 0 bases, with 2 bases between them. The CDR3 reads CAISEISGNTIYF. For the CDR3, the DNA is TGTGCCATCAGTGAGATCTCTGGAAACACCATATATTTT.